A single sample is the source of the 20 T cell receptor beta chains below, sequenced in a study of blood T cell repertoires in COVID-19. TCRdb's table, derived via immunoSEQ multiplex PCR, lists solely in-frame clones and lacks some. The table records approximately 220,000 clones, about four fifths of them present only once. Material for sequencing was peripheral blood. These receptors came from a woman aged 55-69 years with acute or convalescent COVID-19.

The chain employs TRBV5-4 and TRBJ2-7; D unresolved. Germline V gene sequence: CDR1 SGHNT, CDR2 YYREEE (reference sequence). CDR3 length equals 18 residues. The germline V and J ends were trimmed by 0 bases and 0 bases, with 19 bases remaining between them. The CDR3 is CASSLGGNLAISSYEQYF. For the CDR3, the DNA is TGTGCCAGCAGCTTGGGTGGAAATTTAGCCATCAGCTCCTACGAGCAGTACTTC.

This CDR3 reads CASSQGRGGSYEQYF. Written as DNA, the CDR3 is TGCGCCAGCAGCCAGGGGAGGGGCGGCTCCTACGAGCAGTACTTC. The rearrangement links TRBV4-1 to TRBJ2-7, with 7 bases identical to TRBD2. CDR3 length: 15 amino acids. Per germline, CDR1 MGHRA and CDR2 YSYEKL. V lost 3 bases and J lost 0; bases outside the gene matches: 5.

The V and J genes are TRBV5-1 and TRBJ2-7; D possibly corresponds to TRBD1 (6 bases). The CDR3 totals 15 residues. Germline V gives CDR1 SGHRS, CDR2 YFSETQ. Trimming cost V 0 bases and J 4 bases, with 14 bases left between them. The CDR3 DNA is TGCGCCAGCAGCTTGGACAGGGCCCCTCCGTACGAGCAGTACTTC. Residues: CASSLDRAPPYEQYF. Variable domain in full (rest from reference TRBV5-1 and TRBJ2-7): KAGVTQTPRYLIKTRGQQVTLSCSPISGHRSVSWYQQTPGQGLQFLFEYFSETQRNKGNFPGRFSGRQFSNSRSEMNVSTLELGDSALYLCASSLDRAPPYEQYFGPGTRLTVT.

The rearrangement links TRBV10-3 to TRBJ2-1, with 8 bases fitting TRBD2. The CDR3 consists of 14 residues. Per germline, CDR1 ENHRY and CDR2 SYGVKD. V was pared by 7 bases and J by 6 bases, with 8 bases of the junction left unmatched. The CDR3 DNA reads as TGTGCCATCAAGGACGGGGGGGGATCCAATGAGCAGTTCTTC. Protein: CAIKDGGGSNEQFF.

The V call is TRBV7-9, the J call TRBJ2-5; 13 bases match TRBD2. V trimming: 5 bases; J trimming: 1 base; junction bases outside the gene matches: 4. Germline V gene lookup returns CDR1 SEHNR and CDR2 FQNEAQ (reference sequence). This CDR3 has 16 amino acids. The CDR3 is CASSPWTSGSQETQYF. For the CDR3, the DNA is TGTGCCAGCAGCCCGTGGACTAGCGGGAGCCAAGAGACCCAGTACTTC. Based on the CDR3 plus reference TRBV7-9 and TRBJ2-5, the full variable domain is DTGVSQNPRHKITKRGQNVTFRCDPISEHNRLYWYRQTLGQGPEFLTYFQNEAQLEKSRLLSDRFSAERPKGSFSTLEIQRTEQGDSAMYLCASSPWTSGSQETQYFGPGTRLLVL.

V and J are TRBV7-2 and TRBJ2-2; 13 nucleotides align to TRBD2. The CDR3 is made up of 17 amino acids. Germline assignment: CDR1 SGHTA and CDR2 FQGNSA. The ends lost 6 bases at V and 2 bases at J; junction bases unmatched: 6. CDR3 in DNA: TGTGCCAGCAGGAGGACTAGCGGGGGCCAAAACACCGGGGAGCTGTTTTTT. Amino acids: CASRRTSGGQNTGELFF. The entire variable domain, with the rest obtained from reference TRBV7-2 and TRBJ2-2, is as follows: GAGVSQSPSNKVTEKGKDVELRCDPISGHTALYWYRQSLGQGLEFLIYFQGNSAPDKSGLPSDRFSAERTGGSVSTLTIQRTQQEDSAVYLCASRRTSGGQNTGELFFGEGSRLTVL.

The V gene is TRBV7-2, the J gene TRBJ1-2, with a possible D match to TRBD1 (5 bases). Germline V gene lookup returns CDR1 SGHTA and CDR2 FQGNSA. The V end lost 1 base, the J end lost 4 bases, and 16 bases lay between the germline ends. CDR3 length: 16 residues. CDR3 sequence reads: CASSLGWAGWGYGYTF. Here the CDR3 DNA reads TGTGCCAGCAGCTTAGGCTGGGCAGGGTGGGGCTATGGCTACACCTTC. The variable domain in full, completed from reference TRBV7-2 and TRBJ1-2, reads GAGVSQSPSNKVTEKGKDVELRCDPISGHTALYWYRQSLGQGLEFLIYFQGNSAPDKSGLPSDRFSAERTGGSVSTLTIQRTQQEDSAVYLCASSLGWAGWGYGYTFGSGTRLTVV.

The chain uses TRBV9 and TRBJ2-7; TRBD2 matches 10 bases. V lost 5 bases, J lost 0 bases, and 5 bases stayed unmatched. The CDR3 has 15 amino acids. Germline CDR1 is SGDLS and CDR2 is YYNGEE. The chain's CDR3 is CASSRGTSASYEQYF. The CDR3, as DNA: TGTGCCAGCAGTCGAGGGACTAGCGCCTCCTACGAGCAGTACTTC.

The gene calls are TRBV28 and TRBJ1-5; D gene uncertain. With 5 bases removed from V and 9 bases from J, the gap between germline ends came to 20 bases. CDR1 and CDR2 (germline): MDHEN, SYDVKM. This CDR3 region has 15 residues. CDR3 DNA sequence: TGTGCCAGCAGTGCATCCGGGGAGCCAGAGGGGCCCCAGCATTTT. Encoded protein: CASSASGEPEGPQHF.

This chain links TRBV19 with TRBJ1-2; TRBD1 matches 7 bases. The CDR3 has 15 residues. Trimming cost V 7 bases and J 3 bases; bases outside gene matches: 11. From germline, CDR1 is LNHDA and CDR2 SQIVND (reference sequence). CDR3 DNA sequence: TGTGCCAGTATTGCCGGGACAGTCACCTACTATGGCTACACCTTC. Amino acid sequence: CASIAGTVTYYGYTF.

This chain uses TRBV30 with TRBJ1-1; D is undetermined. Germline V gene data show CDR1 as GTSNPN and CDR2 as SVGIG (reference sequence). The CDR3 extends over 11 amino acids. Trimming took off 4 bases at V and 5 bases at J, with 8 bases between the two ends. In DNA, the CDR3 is TGTGCCTGGACCTCCCGGACTGAAGCTTTCTTT. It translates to CAWTSRTEAFF.

CDR3 DNA sequence: TGTGCCAGCAGCCATACGACAGGGGGCGAAAAACTGTTTTTT. Encoded protein: CASSHTTGGEKLFF. The chain joins TRBV5-6 to TRBJ1-4, with 10 bases lining up with TRBD1. Germline CDR1 SGHDT, CDR2 YYEEEE. The CDR3 contains 14 residues. The V segment lost 4 bases and the J segment 8 bases; nucleotides outside the gene matches: 5.

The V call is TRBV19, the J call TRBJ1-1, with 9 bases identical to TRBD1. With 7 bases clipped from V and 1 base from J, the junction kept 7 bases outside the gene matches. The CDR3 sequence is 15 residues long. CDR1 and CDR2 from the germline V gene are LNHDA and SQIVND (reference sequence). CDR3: CASTRQGQGNTEAFF. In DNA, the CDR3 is TGTGCCAGTACTAGACAGGGACAGGGGAACACTGAAGCTTTCTTT.

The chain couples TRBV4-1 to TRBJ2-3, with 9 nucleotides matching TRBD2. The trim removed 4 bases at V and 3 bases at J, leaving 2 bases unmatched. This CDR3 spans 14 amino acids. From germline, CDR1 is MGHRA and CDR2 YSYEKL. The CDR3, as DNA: TGCGCCAGCAGCCCGGGACTAGCAACAGATACGCAGTATTTT. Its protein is CASSPGLATDTQYF.

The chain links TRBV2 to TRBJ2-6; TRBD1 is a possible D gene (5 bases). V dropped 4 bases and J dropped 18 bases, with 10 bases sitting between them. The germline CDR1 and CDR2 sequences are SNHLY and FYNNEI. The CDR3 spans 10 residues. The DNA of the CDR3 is TGTGCCAGCAGTGGACAGAAGCGGACTTTC. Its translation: CASSGQKRTF.

The CDR3 bases are TGCGCCAGCAGCTTGGTCCGACAGGGGATAGGTACAGATACGCAGTATTTT. Its translation is CASSLVRQGIGTDTQYF. The rearrangement joins TRBV5-1 to TRBJ2-3; 8 bases line up with TRBD1. Looked up from germline, CDR1 is SGHRS and CDR2 is YFSETQ. This CDR3 contains 17 residues. Germline trimming cut 0 bases from V and 3 bases from J; bases unmatched to any gene: 9.

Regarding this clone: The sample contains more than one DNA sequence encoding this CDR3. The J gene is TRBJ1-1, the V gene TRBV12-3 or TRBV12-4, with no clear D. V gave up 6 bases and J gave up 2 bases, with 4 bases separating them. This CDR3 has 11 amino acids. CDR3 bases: TGTGCCAGCAGCTCTAACACTGAAGCTTTCTTT. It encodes CASSSNTEAFF.

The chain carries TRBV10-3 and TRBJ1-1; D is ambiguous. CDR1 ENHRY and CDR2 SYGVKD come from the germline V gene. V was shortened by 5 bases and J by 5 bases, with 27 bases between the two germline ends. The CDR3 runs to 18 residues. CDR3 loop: CAISKPDTPFNERTEAFF. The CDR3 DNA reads TGTGCCATCAGTAAACCTGACACCCCTTTTAATGAAAGGACTGAAGCTTTCTTT.

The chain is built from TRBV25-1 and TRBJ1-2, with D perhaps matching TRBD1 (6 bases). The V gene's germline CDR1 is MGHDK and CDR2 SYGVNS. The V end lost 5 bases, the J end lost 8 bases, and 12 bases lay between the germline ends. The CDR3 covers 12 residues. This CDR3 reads CASSYRVGGYTF. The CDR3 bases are TGTGCCAGCAGTTACAGGGTCGGGGGCTACACCTTC.

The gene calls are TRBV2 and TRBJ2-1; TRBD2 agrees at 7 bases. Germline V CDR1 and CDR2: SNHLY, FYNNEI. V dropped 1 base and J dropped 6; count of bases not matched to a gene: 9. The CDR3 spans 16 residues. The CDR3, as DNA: TGTGCCAGCAGTGAAGGGGGGAGCGGGGTGTTCAATGAGCAGTTCTTC. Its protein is CASSEGGSGVFNEQFF. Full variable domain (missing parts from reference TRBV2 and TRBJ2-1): EPEVTQTPSHQVTQMGQEVILRCVPISNHLYFYWYRQILGQKVEFLVSFYNNEISEKSEIFDDQFSVERPDGSNFTLKIRSTKLEDSAMYFCASSEGGSGVFNEQFFGPGTRLTVL.